This T cell receptor beta chain is from a study of shared T cell receptors in the human thymus. CDR3 size: 13 residues. V was clipped by 8 bases and J by 4 bases; unmatched bases: 2. Germline CDR1 MNHEY, CDR2 SMNVEV (reference sequence). The protocol was immunoSEQ multiplex PCR, while the TCRdb copy is restricted to in-frame clones and leaves out a portion. This sample has some 660,000 clones, with around 87% found just once. A further study also used this sample, focusing on human thymus T cells.

The chain is built from TRBV27 and TRBJ2-5, with TRBD2 matching 12 bases. The specimen was thymocytes. The TCR was taken from a boy in the first two years of life with a congenital heart defect. CDR3 nucleotide sequence: TGTGCCAGCTCGGGACTAGCGGGAGAGACCCAGTACTTC. Protein product: CASSGLAGETQYF.